What follows are 9 T cell receptor beta chains derived from one specimen sequenced in a study of CD8+ T cells in alopecia areata (dated 2018 in TCRdb). The sample's time point label, in plain terms: around 4 weeks on oral tofacitinib. The treatment or condition label here, explained by the study, means: oral pan-JAK inhibitor, 5-10 mg twice daily. Library preparation was by the immunoSEQ multiplex PCR assay. To provide template for TCR sequencing, every sample had RNA extracted and reverse transcribed into cDNA. TCRdb took over this immuneACCESS table, retaining in-frame rearrangements with V and J assigned. Such tables are incomplete; in checked studies, under half of the missing clones stem from an unresolved V gene, and the remainder is unexplained. The sample records 110,000 to 150,000 clones, 82% of which are singletons. Clones ranked in the top ten supply 20% to 25% of the sample. Source: CD8+ T cells sorted from blood, taken at week 4, from a patient treated with tofacitinib. These receptors all come from a human donor with alopecia areata.

Regarding this clone: The identical CDR3 is also encoded by other nucleotide sequences in the sample. This chain joins TRBV27 and TRBJ2-7; D remains unclear. V lost 3 bases and J lost 0, with 12 bases in between. This CDR3 region has 15 residues. Germline V lookup: CDR1 MNHEY, CDR2 SMNVEV (reference sequence). The chain's CDR3 is CASSLSGQTSYEQYF. The DNA for the CDR3 is TGTGCCAGCAGTTTGTCCGGGCAGACCTCCTACGAGCAGTACTTC.

This chain uses TRBV7-9 with TRBJ2-7; D not resolved. V shed 5 bases and J shed 4 bases, with 15 bases lying between them. This CDR3 contains 14 residues. Looked up from germline, CDR1 is SEHNR and CDR2 is FQNEAQ (reference sequence). The DNA for the CDR3 is TGTGCCAGCAGCCCAGACCTAGGTGCATACGAGCAGTACTTC. Its translation is CASSPDLGAYEQYF.

The chain combines TRBV7-2 with TRBJ2-5; tentatively, D is TRBD2 (6 bases). This CDR3 is 19 amino acids long. CDR1 SGHTA and CDR2 FQGNSA come from the germline V gene. Trimming left V 3 bases short and J 2 bases short, with 25 bases between. The CDR3 nucleotides are TGTGCCAGCAGCTTGCCGGGTTATAGCGGCACCCCTCGACAAGAGACCCAGTACTTC. It yields the protein CASSLPGYSGTPRQETQYF. The variable domain in full, with the rest retrieved from reference TRBV7-2 and TRBJ2-5, is GAGVSQSPSNKVTEKGKDVELRCDPISGHTALYWYRQSLGQGLEFLIYFQGNSAPDKSGLPSDRFSAERTGGSVSTLTIQRTQQEDSAVYLCASSLPGYSGTPRQETQYFGPGTRLLVL.

The chain uses TRBV9 and TRBJ2-7; 8 bases are shared with TRBD1. Germline CDR1 is SGDLS and CDR2 is YYNGEE. The CDR3 has 16 amino acids. V trimming: 2 bases; J trimming: 0 bases; junction bases outside the gene matches: 7. CDR3 in DNA: TGTGCCAGCAGCGTTTCGGGACAGGCTGGCTCCTACGAGCAGTACTTC. Translating gives CASSVSGQAGSYEQYF.

CDR3 protein: CASAGLAETDTQYF. CDR3 coding DNA: TGTGCCAGCGCCGGACTAGCGGAAACAGATACGCAGTATTTT. This sequence joins TRBV6-1 and TRBJ2-3; TRBD2 matches 10 bases. CDR1 MNHNS and CDR2 SASEGT come from the germline V gene. CDR3 length: 14 residues. V shed 8 bases, J shed 3 bases, and the junction held 5 bases outside the gene matches.

In its sample, this clone was seen once. The rearrangement uses TRBV10-2 and TRBJ2-5, with D perhaps given as TRBD1 or TRBD2 (6 bases each). The CDR3 length is 14 residues. From germline, CDR1 is WSHSY and CDR2 SAAADI. The ends were cut back, 9 bases at V and 5 bases at J, with 19 bases in the middle. CDR3 protein: CASRGPPDHETQYF. The DNA for the CDR3 is TGCGCCAGTCGGGGGCCTCCGGATCATGAGACCCAGTACTTC.

The J gene is TRBJ2-1, the V gene TRBV27; 15 bases agree with TRBD2. V was clipped by 2 bases and J by 6 bases; unmatched bases: 11. Germline CDR1 reads MNHEY; CDR2 reads SMNVEV (reference sequence). This CDR3 has 19 residues. CDR3 loop: CASSLRRGLAGGPSNEQFF. The CDR3 DNA is TGTGCCAGCAGTTTACGGAGGGGACTAGCGGGGGGTCCTTCCAATGAGCAGTTCTTC.

V and J are TRBV12-5 and TRBJ2-1; D uncertain. V lost 6 bases and J lost 0, with 9 bases in between. This CDR3 is 14 amino acids long. Per the germline V gene, CDR1 is LGHNT and CDR2 is FRNRAP. The CDR3 here is CASGPETSYNEQFF. The CDR3 coding sequence is TGTGCTAGTGGACCAGAGACCTCCTACAATGAGCAGTTCTTC.

The gene calls are TRBV7-2 and TRBJ1-5, with D maybe TRBD1 (5 bases). The V end was cut by 7 bases, the J end by 4 bases, with 17 bases between. The germline gives CDR1 SGHTA, CDR2 FQGNSA. This CDR3 is built from 15 residues. The CDR3 nucleotides are TGTGCCAGCACTCTAGGTGGGGAGGGGAATCAGCCCCAGCATTTT. Its protein product is CASTLGGEGNQPQHF.